The sequence of this TCR beta chain was determined in a study of OX40 agonist ivuxolimab in advanced cancers. Study background: Patients treated during dose escalation were battling hepatocellular carcinoma, melanoma, renal cell or head and neck cancer.

Concerning this clone itself: Its antigen is currently unknown.

Findings of the study overall: By week 6 at 0.1 to 3.0 mg/kg, blood CD4+ and CD8+ T cells had expanded clonally. Researchers report that CD8+ T cells had, on average, more expanded clones than CD4+.

Germline loops: CDR1 MNHEY, CDR2 SVGAGI. The CDR3 extends over 13 amino acids. V was trimmed by 0 bases and J by 14 bases, leaving 14 bases between them. Profiled with immunoSEQ multiplex PCR; TCRdb holds only in-frame clones, not every one. The sample has about 37,000 clones; approximately 80% are singletons. The V call is TRBV6-5, the J call TRBJ1-5, with D perhaps matching TRBD1 (5 bases). The sequence was obtained from an adult with an advanced solid tumor such as melanoma, head and neck, liver or kidney cancer. The sample here was CD4+ or CD8+ T cells sorted from blood, taken in a trial of the OX40 agonist ivuxolimab. CDR3 nucleotide sequence: TGTGCCAGCAGTTACTCCGGGGCGGGGTCCAAGCATTTT. The encoded protein is CASSYSGAGSKHF.